This TCR beta chain comes out of a study of T-cell memory formation after mild COVID-19. About the study: Largely, TCR clusters stayed within a single donor. Regarding the study as a whole: Clones that shrank (day 15 to 85) were balanced CD4/CD8, whereas later expanders leaned CD4+. Pre-infection memory carried some responding clones, suggesting that cross-reactive memory joined. Among CD4+ contracting clones, most were CM and EM, and CD8+ ones EMRA.

The V segment lost 5 bases and the J segment 3 bases; nucleotides outside the gene matches: 9. The CDR3 covers 15 residues. One entry per CDR3 protein, called by TCRdb with MiXCR from the 5' RACE reads. The sample includes 250,000 to 300,000 distinct CDR3 sequences, about 16% of them seen just once. This clonotype was found a few times. Its matching antigen is unknown. The clonotype comes from a man aged 18 to 29 who had mild COVID-19 (a few samples of this study predate the infection). Cell type and time point are not known. The chain joins TRBV12-3 or TRBV12-4 to TRBJ1-1; 7 positions match TRBD1. Sequenced sample: PBMCs or a T cell subset sorted from them (not recorded which). CDR3 residues: CASSASRGAYTEAFF. CDR3 coding DNA: TGTGCCAGCAGTGCTAGCAGGGGGGCATACACTGAAGCTTTCTTT.